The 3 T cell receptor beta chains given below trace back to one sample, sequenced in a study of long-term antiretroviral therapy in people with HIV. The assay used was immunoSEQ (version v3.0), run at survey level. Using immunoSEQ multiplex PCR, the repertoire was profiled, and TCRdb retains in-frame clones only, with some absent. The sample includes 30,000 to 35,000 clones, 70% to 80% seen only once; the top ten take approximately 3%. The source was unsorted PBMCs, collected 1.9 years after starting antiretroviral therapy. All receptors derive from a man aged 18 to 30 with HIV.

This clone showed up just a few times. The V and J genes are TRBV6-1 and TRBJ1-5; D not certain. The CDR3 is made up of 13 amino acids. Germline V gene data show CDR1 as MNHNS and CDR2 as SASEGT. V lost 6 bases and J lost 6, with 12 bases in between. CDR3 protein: CASRSPATQPQHF. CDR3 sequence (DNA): TGTGCCAGCAGATCTCCAGCGACTCAGCCCCAGCATTTT.

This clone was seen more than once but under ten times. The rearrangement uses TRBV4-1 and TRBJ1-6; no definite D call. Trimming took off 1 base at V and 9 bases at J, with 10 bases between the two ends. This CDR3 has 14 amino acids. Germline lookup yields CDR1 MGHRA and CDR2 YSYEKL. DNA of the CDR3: TGCGCCAGCAGCCAAGGGCCCAGGAGTTCACCCCTCCACTTT. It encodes CASSQGPRSSPLHF.

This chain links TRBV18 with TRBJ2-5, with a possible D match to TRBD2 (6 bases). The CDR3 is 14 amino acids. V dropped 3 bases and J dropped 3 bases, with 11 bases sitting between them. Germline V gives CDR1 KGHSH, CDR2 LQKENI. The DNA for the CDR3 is TGTGCCAGCTCACCCTTGACTAGAGAAGAGACCCAGTACTTC. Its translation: CASSPLTREETQYF.